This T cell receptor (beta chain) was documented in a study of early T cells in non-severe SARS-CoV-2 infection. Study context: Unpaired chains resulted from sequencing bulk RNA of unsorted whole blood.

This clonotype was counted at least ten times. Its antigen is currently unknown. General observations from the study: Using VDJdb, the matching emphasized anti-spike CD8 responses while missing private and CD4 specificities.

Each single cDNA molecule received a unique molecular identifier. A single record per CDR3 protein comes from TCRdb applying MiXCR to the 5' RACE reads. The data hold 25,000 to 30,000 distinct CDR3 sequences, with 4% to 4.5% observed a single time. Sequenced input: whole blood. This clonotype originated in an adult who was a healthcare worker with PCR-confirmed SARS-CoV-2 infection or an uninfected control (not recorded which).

The CDR3 DNA sequence: TGTGCCAGCCGGGGAGCCAGCACAGATACGCAGTATTTT. It encodes CASRGASTDTQYF. The chain couples TRBV6-6 to TRBJ2-3, with TRBD2 as a possible D gene (5 bases). Germline V gene lookup returns CDR1 MNHNY and CDR2 SVGAGI (reference sequence). V lost 8 bases, J lost 0 bases, and 9 bases lay in between. This CDR3 contains 13 residues.